This TCR beta chain was profiled in a study of cytomegalovirus exposure and HLA in healthy donors. A word on this clone: Its antigen is not identified.

The germline V gene has CDR1 SGHNT and CDR2 YYREEE (reference sequence). Trimming shortened V by 4 bases and J by 4 bases, and 11 bases separated the two germline ends. The CDR3 has 13 residues. Clones were sequenced by immunoSEQ multiplex PCR, and TCRdb holds only the in-frame ones, with some missing. The data contain 60,000 to 90,000 clones, 90% to 95% of them singletons. Study results and limitations: Cytomegalovirus-associated TCR beta chains were listed, numbering under 200. Reported performance of the classifier showed diagnosis of cytomegalovirus status with high specificity and sensitivity.

The sequence was obtained from a woman aged 18-29 years in good health and CMV-seronegative. Material: PBMCs. This chain joins TRBV5-4 and TRBJ1-1; D unresolved. The CDR3 is CASSPGWSTEAFF. In DNA form, the CDR3 reads TGTGCCAGCAGCCCTGGGTGGAGCACTGAAGCTTTCTTT.